This T cell receptor beta chain was found in a study of somatic mutations in cytotoxic T cells in rheumatoid arthritis. Study-level information: Among the T-cell populations stained with V beta antibodies, some were separated by flow sorting at nearly 100% purity, including V beta1+ cells whose TCRB was sequenced.

The CDR3 consists of 14 residues. This clone appeared a single time. The protocol was immunoSEQ multiplex PCR, while the TCRdb copy is restricted to in-frame clones and leaves out a portion. The profile covers 9,000 or so clones, with 79% appearing a single time and 4% to 6% taken by the ten largest. Sequenced material: CD8+ T cells sorted from blood. The receptor was derived from an adult with rheumatoid arthritis. The rearrangement uses TRBV1 and TRBJ2-7; the table names TRBD2, a call not compared with the DNA. TRBV1 represents a pseudogene. CDR3 loop: CTSSRSPRVYEQYF. As DNA, the CDR3 is TGCACCAGCAGCCGTAGCCCTCGGGTCTACGAGCAGTACTTC.